One T cell receptor beta chain is described in this entry. The data are from a study of OX40 agonist ivuxolimab in advanced cancers. Study-wide background: Antecedent anti-PD-1, anti-PD-L1 or anti-CTLA-4 therapy was permissible, with 30% to 50% having received some.

Per germline, CDR1 SGHRS and CDR2 YFSETQ. The V end was cut by 0 bases, the J end by 1 base, with 11 bases between. The CDR3 contains 16 residues. Here immunoSEQ multiplex PCR was the method, and the copy in TCRdb shows in-frame clones only, minus some. In the table there are tens of thousands of clones, about four fifths of which are singletons. The origin of this receptor is an adult with an advanced solid tumor such as melanoma, head and neck, liver or kidney cancer. V usage is TRBV5-1 and J usage is TRBJ2-1, with a tentative D call TRBD2 (5 bases). This sample comprised CD4+ or CD8+ T cells sorted from blood, obtained in a trial of the OX40 agonist ivuxolimab. CDR3 protein: CASSLGGLLSYNEQFF. In DNA form, the CDR3 reads TGCGCCAGCAGCTTGGGAGGACTGCTATCCTACAATGAGCAGTTCTTC.